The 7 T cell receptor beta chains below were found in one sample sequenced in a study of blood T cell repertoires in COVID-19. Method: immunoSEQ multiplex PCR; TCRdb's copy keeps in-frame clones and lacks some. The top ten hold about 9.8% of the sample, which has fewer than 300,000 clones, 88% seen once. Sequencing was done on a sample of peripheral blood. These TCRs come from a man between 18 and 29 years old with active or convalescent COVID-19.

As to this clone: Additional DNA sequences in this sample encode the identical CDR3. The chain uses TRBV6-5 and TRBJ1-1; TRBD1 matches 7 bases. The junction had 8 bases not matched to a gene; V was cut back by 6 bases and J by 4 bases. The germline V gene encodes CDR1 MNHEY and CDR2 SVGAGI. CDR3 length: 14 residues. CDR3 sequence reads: CASRRQGRGTEAFF. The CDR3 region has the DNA TGTGCCAGCAGGCGACAGGGAAGGGGCACTGAAGCTTTCTTT.

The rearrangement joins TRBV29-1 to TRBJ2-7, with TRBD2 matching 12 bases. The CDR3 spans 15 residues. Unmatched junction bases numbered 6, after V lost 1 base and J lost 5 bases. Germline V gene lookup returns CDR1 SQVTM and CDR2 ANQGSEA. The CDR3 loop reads CSVEASGGAGDEQYF. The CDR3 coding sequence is TGCAGCGTTGAAGCTAGCGGGGGGGCCGGGGACGAGCAGTACTTC.

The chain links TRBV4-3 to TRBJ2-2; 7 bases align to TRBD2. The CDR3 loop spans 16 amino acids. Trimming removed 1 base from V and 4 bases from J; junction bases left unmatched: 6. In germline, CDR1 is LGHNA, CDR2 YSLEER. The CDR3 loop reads CASSQGLRGGTGELFF. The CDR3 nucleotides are TGCGCCAGCAGCCAAGGGCTTCGCGGGGGCACCGGGGAGCTGTTTTTT.

The CDR3, as DNA: TGTGCCACCAGTGATTTTCGGGGGGGCGGGTACGAGCAGTACTTC. It codes for CATSDFRGGGYEQYF. The rearrangement uses TRBV24-1 and TRBJ2-7, with 8 bases identical to TRBD2. The CDR3 runs 15 residues. With V trimmed by 1 base and J by 4 bases, 5 bases remained unmatched. Germline-derived CDR1 and CDR2 are KGHDR and SFDVKD.

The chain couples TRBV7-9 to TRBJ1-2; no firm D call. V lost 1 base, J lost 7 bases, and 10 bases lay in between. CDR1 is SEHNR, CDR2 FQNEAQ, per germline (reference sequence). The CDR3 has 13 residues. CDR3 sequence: CASSLDTVSGYTF. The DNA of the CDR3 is TGTGCCAGCAGCTTAGATACAGTCTCTGGCTACACCTTC. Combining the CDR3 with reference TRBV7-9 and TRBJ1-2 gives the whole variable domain DTGVSQNPRHKITKRGQNVTFRCDPISEHNRLYWYRQTLGQGPEFLTYFQNEAQLEKSRLLSDRFSAERPKGSFSTLEIQRTEQGDSAMYLCASSLDTVSGYTFGSGTRLTVV.

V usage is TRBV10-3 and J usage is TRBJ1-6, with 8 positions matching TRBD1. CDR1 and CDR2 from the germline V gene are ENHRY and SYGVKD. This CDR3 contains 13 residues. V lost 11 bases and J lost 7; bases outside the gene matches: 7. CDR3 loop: CAHGTGQNSPLHF. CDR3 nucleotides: TGTGCCCATGGGACAGGCCAAAATTCACCCCTCCACTTT.

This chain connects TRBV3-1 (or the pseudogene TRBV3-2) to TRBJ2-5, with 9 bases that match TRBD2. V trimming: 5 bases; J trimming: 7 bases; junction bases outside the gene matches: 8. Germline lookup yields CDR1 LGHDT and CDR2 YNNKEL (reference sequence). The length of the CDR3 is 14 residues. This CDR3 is CASSSRLAEGTQYF. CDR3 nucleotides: TGTGCCAGCAGCTCCCGACTAGCGGAGGGGACCCAGTACTTC.